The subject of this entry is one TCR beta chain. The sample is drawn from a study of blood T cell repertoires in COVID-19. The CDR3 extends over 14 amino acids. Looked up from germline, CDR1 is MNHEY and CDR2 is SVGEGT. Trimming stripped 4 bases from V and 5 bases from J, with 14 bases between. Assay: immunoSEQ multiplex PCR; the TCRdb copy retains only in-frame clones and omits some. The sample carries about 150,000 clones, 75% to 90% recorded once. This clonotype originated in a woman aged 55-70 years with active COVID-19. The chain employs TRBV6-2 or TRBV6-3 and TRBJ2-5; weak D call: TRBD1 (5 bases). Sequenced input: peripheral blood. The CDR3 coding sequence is TGTGCCAGCAGTTCCGGGCAGGGTACCGAGACCCAGTACTTC. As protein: CASSSGQGTETQYF.